This TCR beta chain was recorded in a study of synovial regulatory T cells in juvenile arthritis. Whole-study findings and limits: Inflammation-associated Treg cells in blood had less TCR diversity than the remaining blood Treg cells. Synovial Teff and blood CPL repertoires partially overlapped with iaTreg TCR repertoires, which were largely patient-private. iaTreg cells shared more CDR3 sequences with synovial Tregs than other blood Tregs did.

Clones were read by immunoSEQ multiplex PCR, and TCRdb kept only the in-frame ones, dropping some. The sample holds more than 9,500 clones. The roughly eleven donors had active juvenile idiopathic arthritis, with 3 polyarticular and 8 oligoarticular cases. Notes on this clone: The antigen remains undetermined.

CDR1 and CDR2 (germline): LNHDA, SQIVND (reference sequence). The CDR3 runs 18 residues. No DNA is given. Sequencing was performed on Treg cells from blood. Described subset: remaining (HLA-DR-negative) circulating blood Treg cells. The chain joins TRBV19 to TRBJ1-1. The TCR originated in a donor aged 2 to 35 with juvenile idiopathic arthritis. The CDR3 is CASSIIRPLRTMNTEAFF.